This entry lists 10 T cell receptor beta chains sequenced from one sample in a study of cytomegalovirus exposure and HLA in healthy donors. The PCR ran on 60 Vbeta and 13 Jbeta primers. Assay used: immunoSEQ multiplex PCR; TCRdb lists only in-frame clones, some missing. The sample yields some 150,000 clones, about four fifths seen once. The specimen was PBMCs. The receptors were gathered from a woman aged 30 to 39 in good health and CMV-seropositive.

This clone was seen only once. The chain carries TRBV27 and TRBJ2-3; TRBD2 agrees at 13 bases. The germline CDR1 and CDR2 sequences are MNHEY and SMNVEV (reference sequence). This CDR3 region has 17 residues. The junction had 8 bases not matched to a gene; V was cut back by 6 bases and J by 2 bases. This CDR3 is CASSKRGLAGDTDTQYF. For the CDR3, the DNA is TGTGCCAGCAGCAAACGCGGACTAGCGGGGGACACAGATACGCAGTATTTT.

The CDR3 bases are TGTGCCTGGGTCGACAGTTTTGAAGCTTTCTTT. Encoded protein: CAWVDSFEAFF. The chain links TRBV30 to TRBJ1-1; a possible D gene is TRBD1 (5 bases). This CDR3 spans 11 amino acids. V was clipped by 5 bases and J by 7 bases, with 11 bases between them. CDR1 is GTSNPN, CDR2 SVGIG, per germline (reference sequence).

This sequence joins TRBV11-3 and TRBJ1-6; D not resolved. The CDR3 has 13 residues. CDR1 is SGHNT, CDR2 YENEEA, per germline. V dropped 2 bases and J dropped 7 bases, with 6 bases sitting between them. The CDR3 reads CASSLRVNSPLHF. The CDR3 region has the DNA TGTGCCAGCAGCTTACGCGTGAATTCACCCCTCCACTTT.

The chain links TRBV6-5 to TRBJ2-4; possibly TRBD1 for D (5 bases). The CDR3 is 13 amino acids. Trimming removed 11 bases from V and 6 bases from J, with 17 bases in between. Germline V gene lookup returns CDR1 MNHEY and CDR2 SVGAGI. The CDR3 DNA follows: TGTGCCTCCGGTTTAAACAGGAGAAACATTCAGTACTTC. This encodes CASGLNRRNIQYF.

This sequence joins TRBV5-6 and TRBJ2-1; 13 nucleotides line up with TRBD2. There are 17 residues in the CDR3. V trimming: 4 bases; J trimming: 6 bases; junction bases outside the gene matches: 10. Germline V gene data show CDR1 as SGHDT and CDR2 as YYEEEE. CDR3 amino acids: CASSRTSGGAILNEQFF. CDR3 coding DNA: TGTGCCAGCAGCCGCACTAGCGGGGGGGCCATTCTCAATGAGCAGTTCTTC.

CDR3: CASSLRDRGPNSPLHF. The CDR3 nucleotides are TGTGCCAGCAGCTTACGGGACAGGGGGCCTAATTCACCCCTCCACTTT. The chain carries TRBV7-2 and TRBJ1-6; 12 nucleotides match TRBD1. Germline V gene data show CDR1 as SGHTA and CDR2 as FQGNSA. The CDR3 consists of 16 residues. The V segment lost 2 bases and the J segment 6 bases; nucleotides outside the gene matches: 2.

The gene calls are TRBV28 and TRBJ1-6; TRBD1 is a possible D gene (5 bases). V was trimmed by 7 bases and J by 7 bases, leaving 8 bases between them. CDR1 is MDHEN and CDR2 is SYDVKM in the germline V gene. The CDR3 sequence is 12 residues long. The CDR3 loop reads CASTGLNSPLHF. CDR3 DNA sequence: TGTGCCAGCACAGGGCTGAATTCACCCCTCCACTTT.

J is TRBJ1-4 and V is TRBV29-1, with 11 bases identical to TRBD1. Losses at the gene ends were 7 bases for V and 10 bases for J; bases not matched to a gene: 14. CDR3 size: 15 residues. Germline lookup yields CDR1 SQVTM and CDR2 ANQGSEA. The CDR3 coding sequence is TGCAGCGCGAAAGCGCCGGACAGGGGGCAAGGAAAACTGTTTTTT. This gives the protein CSAKAPDRGQGKLFF.

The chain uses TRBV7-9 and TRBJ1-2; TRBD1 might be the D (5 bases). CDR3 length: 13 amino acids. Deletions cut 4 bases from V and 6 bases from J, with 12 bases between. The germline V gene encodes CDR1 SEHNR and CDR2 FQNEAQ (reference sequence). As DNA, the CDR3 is TGTGCCAGCAGCTGGCAGGGCGGTGATGGCTACACCTTC. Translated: CASSWQGGDGYTF.

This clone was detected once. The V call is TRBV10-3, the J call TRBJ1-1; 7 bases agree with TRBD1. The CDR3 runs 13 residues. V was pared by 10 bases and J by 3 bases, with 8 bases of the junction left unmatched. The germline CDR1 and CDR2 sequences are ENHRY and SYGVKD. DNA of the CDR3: TGTGCCAATAACAGGGGACTAGACACTGAAGCTTTCTTT. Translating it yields CANNRGLDTEAFF.